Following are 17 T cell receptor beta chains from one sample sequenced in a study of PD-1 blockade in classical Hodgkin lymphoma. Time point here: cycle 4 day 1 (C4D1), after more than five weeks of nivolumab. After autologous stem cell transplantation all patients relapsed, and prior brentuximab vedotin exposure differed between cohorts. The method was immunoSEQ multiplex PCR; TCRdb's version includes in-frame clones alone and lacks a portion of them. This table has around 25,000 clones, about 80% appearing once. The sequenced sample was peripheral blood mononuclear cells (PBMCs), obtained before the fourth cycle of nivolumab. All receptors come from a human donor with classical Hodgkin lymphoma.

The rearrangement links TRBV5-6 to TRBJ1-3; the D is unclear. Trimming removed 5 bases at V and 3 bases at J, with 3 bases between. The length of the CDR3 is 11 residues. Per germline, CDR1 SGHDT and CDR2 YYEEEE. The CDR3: CASRGGNTIYF. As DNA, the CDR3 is TGTGCCAGCAGGGGTGGAAACACCATATATTTT.

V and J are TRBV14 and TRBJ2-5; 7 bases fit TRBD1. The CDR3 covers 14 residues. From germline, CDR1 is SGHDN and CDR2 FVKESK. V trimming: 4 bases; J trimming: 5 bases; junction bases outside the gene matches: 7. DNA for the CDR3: TGTGCCAGCAGCCGCATACAGGGGACGGAGACCCAGTACTTC. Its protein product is CASSRIQGTETQYF.

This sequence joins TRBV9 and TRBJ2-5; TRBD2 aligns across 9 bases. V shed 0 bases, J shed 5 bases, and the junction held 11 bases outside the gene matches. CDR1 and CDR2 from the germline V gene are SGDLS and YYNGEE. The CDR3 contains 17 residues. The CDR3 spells CASSVGMAGGPTETQYF. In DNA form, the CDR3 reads TGTGCCAGCAGCGTAGGAATGGCGGGGGGGCCCACGGAGACCCAGTACTTC. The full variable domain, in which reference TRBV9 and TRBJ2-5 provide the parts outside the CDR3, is DSGVTQTPKHLITATGQRVTLRCSPRSGDLSVYWYQQSLDQGLQFLIQYYNGEERAKGNILERFSAQQFPDLHSELNLSSLELGDSALYFCASSVGMAGGPTETQYFGPGTRLLVL.

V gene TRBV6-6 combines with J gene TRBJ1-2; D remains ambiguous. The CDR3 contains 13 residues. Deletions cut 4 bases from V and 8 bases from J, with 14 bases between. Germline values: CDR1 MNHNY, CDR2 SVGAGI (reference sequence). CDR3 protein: CASSSRTFGGYTF. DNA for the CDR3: TGTGCCAGCAGTTCCCGGACCTTTGGAGGCTACACCTTC.

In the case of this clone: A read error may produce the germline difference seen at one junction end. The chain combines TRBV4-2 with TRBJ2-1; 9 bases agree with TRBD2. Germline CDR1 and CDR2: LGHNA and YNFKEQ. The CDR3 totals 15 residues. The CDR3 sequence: CASSKERGAGDEQFF. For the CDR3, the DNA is TGTGCCAGCAGCAAAGAGCGGGGGGCCGGGGATGAGCAGTTCTTC.

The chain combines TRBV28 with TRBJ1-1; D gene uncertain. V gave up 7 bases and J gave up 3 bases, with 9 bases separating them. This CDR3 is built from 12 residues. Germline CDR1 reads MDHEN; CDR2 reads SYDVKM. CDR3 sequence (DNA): TGTGCCAGCAAAGTTGCTTACACTGAAGCTTTCTTT. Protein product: CASKVAYTEAFF.

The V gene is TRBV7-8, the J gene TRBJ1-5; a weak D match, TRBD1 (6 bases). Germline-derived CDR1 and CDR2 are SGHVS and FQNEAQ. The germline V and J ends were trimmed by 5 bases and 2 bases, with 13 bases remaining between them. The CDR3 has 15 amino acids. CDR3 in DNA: TGTGCCAGCAGCGCCGACAGGTTTCGCAATCAGCCCCAGCATTTT. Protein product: CASSADRFRNQPQHF.

The CDR3 reads CASSSRQLGNQPQHF. The CDR3 nucleotides read TGTGCCAGTAGTAGCCGACAGTTGGGAAATCAGCCCCAGCATTTT. The gene calls are TRBV19 and TRBJ1-5; D may be TRBD1 (5 bases). The V end lost 4 bases, the J end lost 4 bases, and 14 bases lay between the germline ends. Looked up from germline, CDR1 is LNHDA and CDR2 is SQIVND (reference sequence). The CDR3 runs to 15 residues.

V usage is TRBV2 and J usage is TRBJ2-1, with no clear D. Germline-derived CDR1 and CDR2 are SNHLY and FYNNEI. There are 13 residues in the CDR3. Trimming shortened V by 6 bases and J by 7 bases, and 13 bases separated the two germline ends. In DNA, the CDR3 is TGTGCCAGCAGGTTTAGAGGATTAAATGAGCAGTTCTTC. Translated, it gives CASRFRGLNEQFF.

CDR3: CASILGGTGDREQYF. For the CDR3, the DNA is TGTGCCAGCATTCTGGGGGGGACAGGGGATCGCGAGCAGTACTTC. The chain is built from TRBV6-1 and TRBJ2-7; 10 bases align to TRBD1. The CDR3 totals 15 residues. V shed 7 bases and J 6 bases; nucleotides not matched to a gene: 12. The germline CDR1 and CDR2 sequences are MNHNS and SASEGT.

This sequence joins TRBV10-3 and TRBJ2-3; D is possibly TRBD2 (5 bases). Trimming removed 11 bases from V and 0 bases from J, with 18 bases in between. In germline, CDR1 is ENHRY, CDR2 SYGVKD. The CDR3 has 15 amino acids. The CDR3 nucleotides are TGTGCCTCCCGGGGAGAGGCCTCTAGCACAGATACGCAGTATTTT. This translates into CASRGEASSTDTQYF.

The CDR3 coding sequence is TGTGCCAGCAGCTTCTACCAGCGCCAAGAGACCCAGTACTTC. Translation: CASSFYQRQETQYF. The chain has TRBV5-5 and TRBJ2-5; D is ambiguous. V shed 2 bases and J shed 1 base, with 9 bases lying between them. This CDR3 is built from 14 residues. Germline V gene sequence: CDR1 SGHKS, CDR2 YYEKEE (reference sequence). Using reference TRBV5-5 and TRBJ2-5 for the parts outside the CDR3, the full variable domain is DAGVTQSPTHLIKTRGQQVTLRCSPISGHKSVSWYQQVLGQGPQFIFQYYEKEERGRGNFPDRFSARQFPNYSSELNVNALLLGDSALYLCASSFYQRQETQYFGPGTRLLVL.

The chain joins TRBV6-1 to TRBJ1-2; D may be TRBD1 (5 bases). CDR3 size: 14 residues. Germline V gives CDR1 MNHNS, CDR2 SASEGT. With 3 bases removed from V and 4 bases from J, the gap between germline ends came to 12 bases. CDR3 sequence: CASSEAGTPYGYTF. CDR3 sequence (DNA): TGTGCCAGCAGTGAGGCAGGGACCCCCTATGGCTACACCTTC.

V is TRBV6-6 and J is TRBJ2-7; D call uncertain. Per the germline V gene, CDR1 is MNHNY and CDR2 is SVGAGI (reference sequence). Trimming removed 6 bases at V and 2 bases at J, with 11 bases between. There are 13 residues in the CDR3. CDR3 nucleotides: TGTGCCAGCAGCGCGGACGATACCTACGAGCAGTACTTC. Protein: CASSADDTYEQYF.

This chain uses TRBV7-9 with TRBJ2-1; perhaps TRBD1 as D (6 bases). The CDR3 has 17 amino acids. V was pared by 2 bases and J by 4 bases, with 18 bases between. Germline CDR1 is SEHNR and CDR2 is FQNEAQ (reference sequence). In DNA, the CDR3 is TGTGCCAGCAGCTTAACTTCCCGGGACACCCGATACAATGAGCAGTTCTTC. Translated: CASSLTSRDTRYNEQFF.

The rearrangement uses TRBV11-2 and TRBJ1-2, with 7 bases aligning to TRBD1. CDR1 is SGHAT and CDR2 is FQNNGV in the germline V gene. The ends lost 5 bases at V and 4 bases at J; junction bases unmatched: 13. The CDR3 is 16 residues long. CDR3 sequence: CASSDRTGEGSYGYTF. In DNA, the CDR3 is TGTGCCAGCAGCGATCGGACAGGAGAAGGGTCCTATGGCTACACCTTC. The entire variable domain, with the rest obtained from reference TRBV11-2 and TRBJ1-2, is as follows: EAGVAQSPRYKIIEKRQSVAFWCNPISGHATLYWYQQILGQGPKLLIQFQNNGVVDDSQLPKDRFSAERLKGVDSTLKIQPAKLEDSAVYLCASSDRTGEGSYGYTFGSGTRLTVV.

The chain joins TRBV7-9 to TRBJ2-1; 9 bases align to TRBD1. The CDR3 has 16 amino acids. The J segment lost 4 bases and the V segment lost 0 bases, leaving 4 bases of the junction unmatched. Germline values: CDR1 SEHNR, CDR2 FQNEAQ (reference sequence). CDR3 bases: TGTGCCAGCAGCTTAGCGATGGGACAGGGATACAATGAGCAGTTCTTC. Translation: CASSLAMGQGYNEQFF.